This is a list of T cell receptor beta chains from one sample in a study of cytomegalovirus exposure and HLA in healthy donors. The method was immunoSEQ multiplex PCR; TCRdb's version includes in-frame clones alone and lacks a portion of them. The profile covers roughly 190,000 clones, with more than 70% appearing a single time and about 1.5% taken by the ten largest. The sequencing sample was made of PBMCs. These receptors originate from a woman between 18 and 29 years old in good health and CMV-seronegative. Both conserved end residues are part of each CDR3. D genes are given only for firm matches. The listing skips clone size in some rows; elsewhere it reads once, few, many or a size class.

V gene,clone size,D gene,J gene,CDR3 DNA,CDR3 protein
TRBV5-1,NA,TRBD1,TRBJ1-5,TGCGCCAGCAGCTTGGACGGACAGGCAAATCAGCCCCAGCATTTT,CASSLDGQANQPQHF
TRBV27,NA,TRBD1,TRBJ1-3,TGTGCCAGCAGAAAATCGACAGGGTCAACTGGAAACACCATATATTTT,CASRKSTGSTGNTIYF
TRBV18,NA,TRBD1,TRBJ1-4,TGTGCCAGCTCACCGGGACAGGGAAAACTGTTTTTT,CASSPGQGKLFF
TRBV7-9,NA,TRBD2,TRBJ2-3,TGTGCCAGCGCTCCCGTCACTAGCGGGGTAGGCACAGATACGCAGTATTTT,CASAPVTSGVGTDTQYF
TRBV6-5,NA,TRBD1,TRBJ2-7,TGTGCCAGCAGTTACTCGGGACAGGGGCCCTACGAGCAGTACTTC,CASSYSGQGPYEQYF
TRBV2,NA,TRBD1,TRBJ1-1,TGTGCCAGCAGTAGACAGGGTGAGGTCGCTGAAGCTTTCTTT,CASSRQGEVAEAFF
TRBV18,NA,NA,TRBJ2-1,TGTGCCAGCTCACCACTGCCCGGGGATGAGCAGTTCTTC,CASSPLPGDEQFF
TRBV7-8,NA,TRBD1,TRBJ1-6,TGTGCCAGCAGCTTAATGGGACAGGGAACTTCACCCCTCCACTTT,CASSLMGQGTSPLHF
TRBV6-5,many,NA,TRBJ1-1,TGTGCCAGCACTTATGGGGGAGGGACTGAAGCTTTCTTT,CASTYGGGTEAFF
TRBV14,few,TRBD1,TRBJ2-7,TGTGCCAGCAGCCAACGGGCAGGGGGCCCATACGAGCAGTACTTC,CASSQRAGGPYEQYF
TRBV6-1,once,TRBD1,TRBJ2-2,TGTGCCAGCAGTGCGGGGACAGGGATTGTCTCCGGGGAGCTGTTTTTT,CASSAGTGIVSGELFF
TRBV7-9,NA,TRBD1,TRBJ1-2,TGTGCCAGCAGCCCTGGGACAGGGGGCCTTGGCTACACCTTC,CASSPGTGGLGYTF
TRBV21-1,NA,NA,TRBJ1-2,TGTGCCAGCAGCCCGGGGACACCACCGTTAGCTAACTATGGCTACACCTTC,CASSPGTPPLANYGYTF
TRBV6-6,NA,NA,TRBJ2-7,TGTGCCAGCAGACGACCTGGCGGGGTCTACGAGCAGTACTTC,CASRRPGGVYEQYF
TRBV6-1,NA,NA,TRBJ1-2,TGTGCCAGCAGTGAACTAGAATTCTATGGCTACACCTTC,CASSELEFYGYTF
TRBV18,NA,NA,TRBJ1-4,TGTGCCAGCTCACCAGACCAACAGGGTTCTAATGAAAAACTGTTTTTT,CASSPDQQGSNEKLFF
TRBV9,NA,NA,TRBJ2-2,TGTGCCTGCCAGAAGTCTCCCGGGTACACCGGGGAGCTGTTTTTT,CACQKSPGYTGELFF
TRBV7-3,once,NA,TRBJ2-4,TGTGCCAACTCACCCGAGGAGGCTCATGCCCTGGAGGGGGCGGGTACCAAAAACATTCAGTACTTC,CANSPEEAHALEGAGTKNIQYF
TRBV7-2,NA,NA,TRBJ2-1,TGTGCCAGCAGCTTATGGCGGAGTCGGGTTTACAATGAGCAGTTCTTC,CASSLWRSRVYNEQFF
TRBV2,NA,NA,TRBJ1-2,TGTGCCAGCAGCGATGGGCAACGAGGCTACACCTTC,CASSDGQRGYTF
TRBV19,NA,NA,TRBJ1-5,TGTGCCAGTAGTCGGAGTTCCGGCAATCAGCCCCAGCATTTT,CASSRSSGNQPQHF
TRBV7-3,NA,NA,TRBJ1-3,TGTGCCAGCAGCCTCCCGGCCCCAGGGTCAGGAAACACCATATATTTT,CASSLPAPGSGNTIYF
TRBV11-2,NA,TRBD2,TRBJ2-7,TGTGCCAGCAGTTTGGGACTAGCGCTCTACGAGCAGTACTTC,CASSLGLALYEQYF
TRBV5-1,NA,NA,TRBJ2-2,TGCGCCAGCAGCTTGGGCGGGAACGAGAGGACCGGGGAGCTGTTTTTT,CASSLGGNERTGELFF
TRBV18,NA,TRBD2,TRBJ2-7,TGTGCCAGCTCACCACCGGGACTAGCGGGAGGAATCGACGAGCAGTACTTC,CASSPPGLAGGIDEQYF
TRBV27,NA,NA,TRBJ2-1,TGTGCCAGCAGTCCTACCTCCTACAATGAGCAGTTCTTC,CASSPTSYNEQFF
TRBV19,once,TRBD1,TRBJ2-7,TGTGCCAGTAGTTTAACCGGGACAGTGTCCTACGAGCAGTACTTC,CASSLTGTVSYEQYF
TRBV4-2,NA,TRBD1,TRBJ2-3,TGTGCCAGCAGCCAAGATACATCAGGGGGCGAAACAGATACGCAGTATTTT,CASSQDTSGGETDTQYF
TRBV7-9,NA,NA,TRBJ1-1,TGTGCCAGCAGCTCGAGGGCCGTTGAAGCTTTCTTT,CASSSRAVEAFF
TRBV15,NA,NA,TRBJ1-4,TGTGCCACCAGCAAAACGGGGGATAAGGCTAATGAAAAACTGTTTTTT,CATSKTGDKANEKLFF
TRBV30,NA,NA,TRBJ1-2,TGTGCCTGGAGTGTTCAGGGAAGCTATGGCTACACCTTC,CAWSVQGSYGYTF
TRBV5-6,NA,NA,TRBJ2-5,TGTGCCAGCAGCCCTTCCGGGCCTTCAGGGGTGACCCAGTACTTC,CASSPSGPSGVTQYF
TRBV7-6,NA,NA,TRBJ2-1,TGTGCCAGCAGCTTAGTCCAGTACAATGAGCAGTTCTTC,CASSLVQYNEQFF
TRBV7-7,NA,TRBD2,TRBJ2-5,TGTGCCAGCAGCTCTACCCCGGGACTACACCAAGAGACCCAGTACTTC,CASSSTPGLHQETQYF
TRBV18,NA,TRBD1,TRBJ1-2,TGTGCCAGCTCACCACCACAATTTATGACAGGGCTTAACTATGGCTACACCTTC,CASSPPQFMTGLNYGYTF
TRBV18,once,NA,TRBJ1-3,TGTGCCAGCTCACTCCCGGGGAACACCATATATTTT,CASSLPGNTIYF
TRBV10-3,NA,TRBD2,TRBJ2-3,TGTGCCATCAGTAGCGGGAGGGCTGGAGCAGATACGCAGTATTTT,CAISSGRAGADTQYF
TRBV2,NA,TRBD1,TRBJ2-7,TGTGCCAGCAGTGGGGGGACAGACAGATACGAGCAGTACTTC,CASSGGTDRYEQYF
TRBV12-5,NA,TRBD2,TRBJ2-3,TGTGCTAGTGGTTTGGGGCTAGCGGAGAACACAGATACGCAGTATTTT,CASGLGLAENTDTQYF
TRBV19,NA,NA,TRBJ1-4,TGTGCCAGTAGCATGAACTCTGGTGAAAAACTGTTTTTT,CASSMNSGEKLFF
TRBV5-1,NA,NA,TRBJ1-1,TGCGCCAGCAGCTTGTACGTCATAATGCAGGGTTCGACTGAAGCTTTCTTT,CASSLYVIMQGSTEAFF
TRBV9,NA,NA,TRBJ1-3,TGTGCCAGCAGCGTAGCTGCAGGACACTCTGGAAACACCATATATTTT,CASSVAAGHSGNTIYF
TRBV4-1,NA,NA,TRBJ1-6,TGCGCCAGCAGCCAAGGGCAGGCGCGCTCCTATAATTCACCCCTCCACTTT,CASSQGQARSYNSPLHF
TRBV27,NA,NA,TRBJ1-5,TGTGCCAGCAGTTTATCGGCAGGGGTTGGCAATCAGCCCCAGCATTTT,CASSLSAGVGNQPQHF
TRBV5-6,once,TRBD2,TRBJ2-2,TGTGCCAGCAGCCCTCGGACTAGCGGGAGGTTTGGGGAGCTGTTTTTT,CASSPRTSGRFGELFF
TRBV14,NA,NA,TRBJ2-1,TGTGCCAGCAGCCAAGATGTGCGGACAGAGCAGTTCTTC,CASSQDVRTEQFF
TRBV11-2,NA,TRBD1,TRBJ1-1,TGTGCCAGCAGCTTAGAAGGACAGGGTAACACTGAAGCTTTCTTT,CASSLEGQGNTEAFF
TRBV7-9,once,NA,TRBJ1-1,TGTGCCAGCAGCTTAGTATCCGGGAAGGTCACTGAAGCTTTCTTT,CASSLVSGKVTEAFF
TRBV6-4,NA,NA,TRBJ2-1,TGTGCCAGCAGTGACTCGCCTAGCGACTACAATGAGCAGTTCTTC,CASSDSPSDYNEQFF
TRBV6-1,few,TRBD2,TRBJ2-1,TGTGCCAGCAGTGGACTAGCGGGGGGGGATTACAATGAGCAGTTCTTC,CASSGLAGGDYNEQFF
TRBV21-1,NA,NA,TRBJ2-5,TGTGCCAGCAGCCTCCGACAGGGAAGTTTTGAGACCCAGTACTTC,CASSLRQGSFETQYF
TRBV5-1,NA,TRBD2,TRBJ2-1,TGCGCCAGCAGCTTGACAACGGGGGGGCGCAATGAGCAGTTCTTC,CASSLTTGGRNEQFF
TRBV6-6,NA,TRBD1,TRBJ1-1,TGTGCCAGCAGTCCGACAGGGGAGATCACTGAAGCTTTCTTT,CASSPTGEITEAFF
TRBV25-1,NA,TRBD1,TRBJ2-5,TGTGCCAGCAGTGCGGGACAGGTCCAAGAGACCCAGTACTTC,CASSAGQVQETQYF
TRBV11-1,NA,NA,TRBJ2-1,TGTGCCAGCAGCCGTACGTTGAACCCAGGGGATAATGAGCAGTTCTTC,CASSRTLNPGDNEQFF
TRBV5-1,NA,NA,TRBJ2-5,TGCGCCAGCAGCGGGAGTCAAGAGACCCAGTACTTC,CASSGSQETQYF